The 7 T cell receptor beta chains below come from one sample, sequenced in a study of blood T cell repertoires in COVID-19. Data came from immunoSEQ multiplex PCR; TCRdb stores just in-frame clones and leaves some out. The sample has 200,000 to 250,000 clones; roughly four fifths are singletons. The material sequenced was PBMCs or T cells enriched from blood (not recorded which). Every receptor here comes from a woman aged 55-75 years who had recovered from COVID-19.

The rearrangement uses TRBV7-2 and TRBJ2-1; 11 positions match TRBD2. J was trimmed by 9 bases and V by 5 bases; bases with no gene match: 12. The germline V gene has CDR1 SGHTA and CDR2 FQGNSA. The length of the CDR3 is 16 residues. The DNA for the CDR3 is TGTGCCAGCAGCCTAACATTAGCGGGAGGGCCGGGTGAGCAGTTCTTC. Translation: CASSLTLAGGPGEQFF.

This chain connects TRBV4-2 to TRBJ2-7; 7 nucleotides line up with TRBD1. Germline CDR1 LGHNA, CDR2 YNFKEQ. J lost 0 bases, V lost 4 bases, and 6 bases had no gene match. This CDR3 contains 15 residues. DNA for the CDR3: TGTGCCAGCAGCCCCCTGACAGGGAACTCCTACGAGCAGTACTTC. Protein sequence: CASSPLTGNSYEQYF.

The rearrangement uses TRBV2 and TRBJ1-2, with D perhaps matching TRBD1 (6 bases). The V gene lost 5 bases and the J gene lost 8 bases, with 12 bases spanning the gap. The CDR3 runs 12 residues. Germline CDR1 SNHLY, CDR2 FYNNEI. For the CDR3, the DNA is TGTGCCAGCAGTCTTCACAGGGTGGGCTACACCTTC. Translation: CASSLHRVGYTF.

The J gene is TRBJ1-5, the V gene TRBV12-3 or TRBV12-4, with D possibly TRBD1 on 5 matching bases. Trimming pared 3 bases from V and 5 bases from J, leaving 8 bases between. The CDR3 length is 13 residues. CDR3 sequence reads: CASSFGGDQPQHF. The CDR3 nucleotides are TGTGCCAGCAGTTTTGGGGGGGATCAGCCCCAGCATTTT.

The J gene is TRBJ1-1, the V gene TRBV15; the match to TRBD1 covers 7 bases. CDR3 size: 13 residues. Germline CDR1 is LNHNV and CDR2 is YYDKDF (reference sequence). Losses at the gene ends were 8 bases for V and 1 base for J; bases not matched to a gene: 4. The chain's CDR3 is CATSDRRNTEAFF. CDR3 bases: TGTGCCACCTCGGACAGGAGGAACACTGAAGCTTTCTTT.

The chain employs TRBV27 and TRBJ2-3; D is perhaps TRBD1 (5 bases). The ends were cut back, 4 bases at V and 1 base at J, with 9 bases in the middle. The CDR3 length is 14 residues. Germline values: CDR1 MNHEY, CDR2 SMNVEV (reference sequence). Here the CDR3 reads CASSWGRGTDTQYF. For the CDR3, the DNA is TGTGCCAGCAGTTGGGGCAGGGGCACAGATACGCAGTATTTT.

The chain has TRBV29-1 and TRBJ2-2, with D perhaps matching TRBD2 (6 bases). The V and J ends lost 4 bases and 6 bases respectively, with 15 bases between them. The CDR3 has 14 amino acids. Germline V gene lookup returns CDR1 SQVTM and CDR2 ANQGSEA. CDR3 residues: CSVGRRGRSGELFF. The CDR3 bases are TGCAGCGTTGGTCGGAGGGGACGTTCCGGGGAGCTGTTTTTT.